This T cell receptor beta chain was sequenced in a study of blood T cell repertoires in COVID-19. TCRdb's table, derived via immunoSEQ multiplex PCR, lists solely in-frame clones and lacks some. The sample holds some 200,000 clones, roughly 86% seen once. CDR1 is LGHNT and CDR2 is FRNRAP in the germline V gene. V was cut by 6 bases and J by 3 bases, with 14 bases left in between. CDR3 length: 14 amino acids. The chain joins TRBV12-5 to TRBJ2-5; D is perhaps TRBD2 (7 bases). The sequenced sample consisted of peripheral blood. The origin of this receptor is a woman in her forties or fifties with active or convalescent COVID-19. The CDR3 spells CASGLRGAEETQYF. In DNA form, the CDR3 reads TGTGCTAGTGGCCTCCGGGGGGCCGAAGAGACCCAGTACTTC.